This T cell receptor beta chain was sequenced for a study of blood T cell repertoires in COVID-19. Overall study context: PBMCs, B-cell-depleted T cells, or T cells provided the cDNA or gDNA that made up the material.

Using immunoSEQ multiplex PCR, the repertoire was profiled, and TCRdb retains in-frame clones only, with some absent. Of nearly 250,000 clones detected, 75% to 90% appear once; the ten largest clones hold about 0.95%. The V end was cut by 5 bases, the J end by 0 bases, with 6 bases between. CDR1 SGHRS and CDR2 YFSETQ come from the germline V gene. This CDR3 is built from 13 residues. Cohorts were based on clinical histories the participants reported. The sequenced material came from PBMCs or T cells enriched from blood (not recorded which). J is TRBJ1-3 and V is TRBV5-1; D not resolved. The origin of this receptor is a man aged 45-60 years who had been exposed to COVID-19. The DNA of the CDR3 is TGCGCCAGCAGGGGGAGCTCTGGAAACACCATATATTTT. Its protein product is CASRGSSGNTIYF.